In its sample, the clone carrying this T cell receptor (beta chain) was seen once. Its antigen is not known. The data belong to a study of blood T cells in healthy people across ages. Overall study results and limits: While age rose, TCR beta diversity per million T cells dropped in a roughly linear way.

Through a sample-barcoded 5' primer and a J-beta primer mix, a second PCR was run for roughly 6 to 11 cycles. TCRdb redid the calling of the 5' RACE reads with MiXCR, one entry per CDR3 protein. The sample yields some 370,000 distinct CDR3 sequences, 45% to 60% seen once. Per the germline V gene, CDR1 is SGHTA and CDR2 is FQGNSA. The CDR3 runs 16 residues. This sequence was found in a man between 60 and 70 years old in good health. This chain joins TRBV7-2 and TRBJ2-5; 10 nucleotides match TRBD2. The J call may be in error: the DNA end matches TRBJ2-7 better. What was sequenced was blood. The CDR3: CASSLGSLAGAYEQYF. The CDR3 DNA reads as TGTGCCAGCAGCTTAGGGTCCCTAGCGGGGGCCTACGAGCAGTACTTC.